This T cell receptor beta chain came from a study of T cell changes during pregnancy in multiple sclerosis. The table came from immunoSEQ multiplex PCR; TCRdb's copy has only in-frame clones and leaves some out. In the table there are some 36,000 clones, around nine tenths of which are singletons. The germline V gene encodes CDR1 SGHAT and CDR2 FQDESV (reference sequence). Trimming pared 1 base from V and 7 bases from J, leaving 16 bases between. The CDR3 runs to 15 residues. The chain carries TRBV11-1 and TRBJ1-2, with D perhaps matching TRBD1 (6 bases). The sample was CD4+ T cells from peripheral blood mononuclear cells, taken in the second trimester of pregnancy. The sequence derives from a female donor in good health, enrolled as a control in a pregnancy study. The CDR3 is CASSLVGQPTSGYTF. DNA for the CDR3: TGTGCCAGCAGCTTAGTTGGACAGCCGACATCTGGCTACACCTTC.